This TCR beta chain was captured in a study of T cells in Graves' hyperthyroidism and ophthalmopathy. This clonotype showed up many times. The V gene's germline CDR1 is SGHAT and CDR2 FQNNGV. The V gene end was trimmed by 1 base and the J gene end by 8 bases; junction bases not matched to a gene: 8. CDR3 length: 16 residues. The CDR3 regions of TCR beta were amplified from RNA transcripts. First-round RT-PCR with HTBI primers amplified the TCR CDR3 region. TCRdb reprocessed the multiplex PCR reads with MiXCR, giving one entry per CDR3 protein. The table records some 600,000 distinct CDR3 sequences, roughly 13% of them present only once.

Sequencing used blood. The sequence derives from a woman aged 30 to 39 with Graves' hyperthyroidism that later progressed to Graves' ophthalmopathy. The V and J genes are TRBV11-2 and TRBJ2-1, with TRBD1 identical over 10 bases. CDR3 DNA: TGTGCCAGCAGCTTAGTGGCCGGGACAGGGGCTGATGAGCAGTTCTTC. It codes for CASSLVAGTGADEQFF. The full variable domain, completed using reference TRBV11-2 and TRBJ2-1, is EAGVAQSPRYKIIEKRQSVAFWCNPISGHATLYWYQQILGQGPKLLIQFQNNGVVDDSQLPKDRFSAERLKGVDSTLKIQPAKLEDSAVYLCASSLVAGTGADEQFFGPGTRLTVL.